The next 17 T cell receptor beta chains were all read from a single sample in a study of cytomegalovirus exposure and HLA in healthy donors. In the PCR, 60 Vbeta and 13 Jbeta primers were used. The table came from immunoSEQ multiplex PCR; TCRdb's copy has only in-frame clones and leaves some out. The table includes 200,000 or so clones, roughly three quarters detected once. The sample consisted of PBMCs. Receptors originate from a male donor in good health and CMV-seropositive.

The chain uses TRBV6-1 and TRBJ2-7; 11 bases agree with TRBD2. The CDR3 runs 14 residues. Losses at the gene ends were 6 bases for V and 3 bases for J; bases not matched to a gene: 4. Germline values: CDR1 MNHNS, CDR2 SASEGT. The CDR3 DNA reads TGTGCCAGCAGGCTGGGACTAGCGGACTACGAGCAGTACTTC. Amino acid sequence: CASRLGLADYEQYF.

CDR3 amino acids: CASSPDRGSTEAFF. As DNA, the CDR3 is TGTGCCAGCAGCCCGGACAGGGGGAGCACTGAAGCTTTCTTT. The chain uses TRBV11-2 and TRBJ1-1, with 10 bases matching TRBD1. Germline loops: CDR1 SGHAT, CDR2 FQNNGV. The CDR3 sequence is 14 residues long. V gave up 5 bases and J gave up 4 bases; unmatched junction bases: 4.

This clone was counted only a few times. J is TRBJ1-5 and V is TRBV4-1; D remains unclear. Germline-derived CDR1 and CDR2 are MGHRA and YSYEKL. CDR3 length: 17 amino acids. Trimming stripped 1 base from V and 4 bases from J, with 17 bases between. The CDR3 nucleotides read TGCGCCAGCAGCCAAGGACCAGCCCGACACGATAATCAGCCCCAGCATTTT. It specifies CASSQGPARHDNQPQHF.

The gene calls are TRBV19 and TRBJ2-7, with TRBD1 identical over 7 bases. Losses at the gene ends were 6 bases for V and 5 bases for J; bases not matched to a gene: 7. The CDR3 is 13 residues long. Germline V gives CDR1 LNHDA, CDR2 SQIVND (reference sequence). In DNA, the CDR3 is TGTGCCAGTAGGGAACGACAGGGCGACGAGCAGTACTTC. This sequence encodes CASRERQGDEQYF.

The chain has TRBV19 and TRBJ1-4, with D unclear. V lost 7 bases to trimming and J lost 4 bases, with 13 bases between them. CDR3 length: 14 amino acids. In germline, CDR1 is LNHDA, CDR2 SQIVND (reference sequence). The CDR3 here is CASKELGVNEKLFF. The CDR3 bases are TGTGCCAGTAAGGAACTTGGAGTTAATGAAAAACTGTTTTTT.

The chain uses TRBV5-1 and TRBJ1-2; unclear D gene. This CDR3 has 12 residues. Trimming cost V 0 bases and J 5 bases, with 5 bases left between them. Germline V CDR1 and CDR2: SGHRS, YFSETQ. The CDR3 DNA follows: TGCGCCAGCAGCTTGGACGGGTATGGCTACACCTTC. The encoded protein is CASSLDGYGYTF.

The gene calls are TRBV10-3 and TRBJ1-3; D uncertain. The CDR3 loop spans 11 amino acids. Trimming removed 10 bases at V and 4 bases at J, with 8 bases between. Germline-derived CDR1 and CDR2 are ENHRY and SYGVKD. CDR3 sequence: CATGRGNTIYF. The DNA of the CDR3 is TGTGCCACGGGGAGGGGAAACACCATATATTTT.

The chain employs TRBV5-4 and TRBJ2-1; D possibly corresponds to TRBD2 (6 bases). Germline-derived CDR1 and CDR2 are SGHNT and YYREEE (reference sequence). Trimming stripped 3 bases from V and 6 bases from J, with 16 bases between. The CDR3 extends over 15 amino acids. The chain's CDR3 is CASSSGLAGSNEQFF. In nucleotides, the CDR3 is TGTGCCAGCAGCTCCGGACTGGCGGGGAGCAATGAGCAGTTCTTC.

This CDR3 reads CATGRDTNYEQYF. The CDR3 coding sequence is TGTGCCACCGGACGGGACACAAACTACGAGCAGTACTTC. V usage is TRBV2 and J usage is TRBJ2-7, with TRBD1 as a possible D gene (6 bases). Trimming stripped 10 bases from V and 3 bases from J, with 16 bases between. CDR1 and CDR2 (germline): SNHLY, FYNNEI. CDR3 length equals 13 residues.

The J gene is TRBJ2-7, the V gene TRBV9; 7 bases match TRBD1. Germline CDR1 reads SGDLS; CDR2 reads YYNGEE. CDR3 length equals 14 residues. Trimming at V came to 3 bases and at J to 0 bases, leaving 3 bases not matched to a gene. The CDR3 loop is CASSEQGISYEQYF. The DNA for the CDR3 is TGTGCCAGCAGCGAACAGGGGATCTCCTACGAGCAGTACTTC.

The chain couples TRBV5-6 to TRBJ2-3; 10 positions match TRBD2. CDR1 and CDR2 (germline): SGHDT, YYEEEE. The V gene end was trimmed by 3 bases and the J gene end by 4 bases; junction bases not matched to a gene: 5. This CDR3 spans 15 amino acids. The CDR3 DNA is TGTGCCAGCAGCTACAACAGCGGGAGGGCAGATACGCAGTATTTT. It encodes CASSYNSGRADTQYF.

The gene calls are TRBV28 and TRBJ2-5; perhaps TRBD2 as D (5 bases). Trimming removed 3 bases from V and 2 bases from J, with 13 bases in between. CDR1 MDHEN and CDR2 SYDVKM come from the germline V gene. The CDR3 covers 15 residues. CDR3 region: CASSFMEPGQETQYF. In DNA, the CDR3 is TGTGCCAGCAGTTTTATGGAGCCGGGACAAGAGACCCAGTACTTC.

The chain is built from TRBV10-3 and TRBJ1-2; 9 nucleotides line up with TRBD1. J was trimmed by 0 bases and V by 4 bases; bases with no gene match: 9. This CDR3 spans 17 amino acids. The germline V gene has CDR1 ENHRY and CDR2 SYGVKD. The CDR3 nucleotides are TGTGCCATCAGTGGGGGGCCGGGACAGGGCACTAACTATGGCTACACCTTC. Its protein is CAISGGPGQGTNYGYTF.

The CDR3, as DNA: TGTGCCAGCTCCCGTAACAGGGAGGGCGAGACCCAGTACTTC. Its protein is CASSRNREGETQYF. The chain uses TRBV18 and TRBJ2-5, with D possibly TRBD2 on 7 matching bases. This CDR3 has 14 residues. Germline CDR1 and CDR2: KGHSH and LQKENI. Trimming pared 6 bases from V and 5 bases from J, leaving 16 bases between.

This clone was detected only a few times. The genes are TRBV19 and TRBJ2-2; 9 bases agree with TRBD1. V was clipped by 10 bases and J by 5 bases; unmatched bases: 14. Germline V gene lookup returns CDR1 LNHDA and CDR2 SQIVND (reference sequence). This CDR3 comprises 16 residues. The CDR3 region is CAISARGTGFTGELFF. The DNA for the CDR3 is TGTGCCATAAGTGCCCGGGGGACAGGGTTTACCGGGGAGCTGTTTTTT.

This rearrangement joins TRBV6-5 to TRBJ2-2; D uncertain. Per the germline V gene, CDR1 is MNHEY and CDR2 is SVGAGI. Trimming stripped 9 bases from V and 7 bases from J, with 9 bases between. The CDR3 contains 11 residues. CDR3 region: CASGLSGELFF. CDR3 in DNA: TGTGCCAGTGGTCTTAGCGGGGAGCTGTTTTTT.

The chain recombines TRBV11-2 with TRBJ2-7; D is unclear. The V end was cut by 2 bases, the J end by 6 bases, with 11 bases between. The V gene's germline CDR1 is SGHAT and CDR2 FQNNGV. This CDR3 is 13 amino acids long. CDR3: CASSLFKIGEQYF. CDR3 in DNA: TGTGCCAGCAGCTTATTCAAGATCGGCGAGCAGTACTTC.